The rows below give T cell receptor beta chains drawn from one sample of a study of cytomegalovirus exposure and HLA in healthy donors. Profiling relied on immunoSEQ multiplex PCR, and the TCRdb table lists in-frame clones only, not all of them. The data hold about 180,000 clones, with 82% observed a single time. Sequencing was carried out using PBMCs. These receptors were obtained from a man aged 35-49 years in good health and CMV-seronegative. The CDR3 runs from the conserved cysteine through the conserved F or W. The D gene is left open where the match is weak. Clone size is not always given. Where it is, it says once, few, many or a class for expanded clones.

TRBD1 | TRBJ2-2 | TRBV7-6 | - | CASSRQGANTGELFF | TGTGCCAGCAGCCGCCAGGGGGCTAACACCGGGGAGCTGTTTTTT
TRBD1 | TRBJ2-5 | TRBV19 | - | CATSLRGRTGQETQYF | TGTGCCACATCTCTAAGGGGGCGGACAGGGCAAGAGACCCAGTACTTC
- | TRBJ2-7 | TRBV25-1 | - | CASSEWSGAPYEQYF | TGTGCCAGCAGTGAATGGTCAGGGGCCCCCTACGAGCAGTACTTC
- | TRBJ2-1 | TRBV30 | few | CAWSVYRGYNEQFF | TGTGCCTGGAGTGTATATCGGGGTTACAATGAGCAGTTCTTC
TRBD2 | TRBJ2-2 | TRBV9 | - | CASSVLAGGPSNTGELFF | TGTGCCAGCAGCGTACTAGCGGGAGGGCCTTCTAACACCGGGGAGCTGTTTTTT
TRBD1 | TRBJ2-7 | TRBV10-1 | - | CASIIGQVSYEQYF | TGCGCCAGCATCATAGGACAGGTCTCCTACGAGCAGTACTTC
TRBD2 | TRBJ2-2 | TRBV28 | - | CASLAGSDTGELFF | TGTGCCAGCCTAGCGGGATCGGACACCGGGGAGCTGTTTTTT
- | TRBJ2-3 | TRBV18 | once | CASSPPLRGYTDTQYF | TGTGCCAGCTCACCTCCCTTAAGGGGCTACACAGATACGCAGTATTTT
- | TRBJ1-2 | TRBV2 | few | CASSALTTMDGYTF | TGTGCCAGCAGTGCTCTCACCACTATGGATGGCTACACCTTC
TRBD1 | TRBJ2-7 | TRBV6-6 | - | CASRRAGTGNHEQYF | TGTGCCAGCAGACGAGCCGGGACAGGGAACCACGAGCAGTACTTC
- | TRBJ2-1 | TRBV25-1 | - | CASGGQGKGDEQFF | TGTGCCAGCGGTGGGCAGGGGAAAGGGGATGAGCAGTTCTTC
TRBD2 | TRBJ2-1 | TRBV19 | - | CASSTLAGGSSYNEQFF | TGTGCCAGTAGTACATTAGCGGGAGGGAGCTCCTACAATGAGCAGTTCTTC
TRBD1 | TRBJ1-5 | TRBV19 | few | CASSKTQGGQPQHF | TGTGCCAGTAGTAAAACACAGGGGGGACAGCCCCAGCATTTT
- | TRBJ1-1 | TRBV23-1 | - | CASSQSGARNTEAFF | TGCGCCAGCAGTCAATCGGGGGCCAGGAACACTGAAGCTTTCTTT
- | TRBJ2-5 | TRBV29-1 | - | CSVDIPETQYF | TGCAGCGTTGATATTCCGGAGACCCAGTACTTC